This T cell receptor beta chain is drawn from a study of blood T cell repertoires in COVID-19 (dated by TCRdb to 2020 to 2022). Background for the entire study: Samples from collaborators originated in the United States, Italy and Spain and spanned both the acute and convalescent phases of COVID-19. Samples were obtained from the ongoing ImmuneRACE study (first 160 participants) and from over 1,000 subjects provided by 6 global collaborators. The prospective study material was composed of cDNA or gDNA derived from T cells, B-cell-depleted T cells, or PBMCs. Where HLA class I and class II types were available, the types were taken from metadata supplied by the sample provider, not from assay-based typing. The dataset comprised deeply sampled blood TCRbeta repertoires from subjects exposed to, actively infected with, or recovered from COVID-19. The repertoires were released in a freely available public database intended as a resource for research on the immune response to SARS-CoV-2. The sample metadata nearly always contained a de-identified subject ID, COVID-19 status, age in years and sex. Broader findings and caveats from the paper: The quantity of clinical and demographic metadata differed by source and by participant and was supplied without curation.

The germline V gene encodes CDR1 SQVTM and CDR2 ANQGSEA. Inclusive of the bounding cysteine and phenylalanine, the CDR3 is 13 residues long. Only CDR3 DNA is held: 39 bases, read in frame from base 1. Trimming costs V 1 base and J 5 bases, and their ends lie 10 bases apart. TCRbeta CDR3 regions were amplified from genomic DNA by means of the immunoSEQ Assay, a bias-controlled multiplex PCR. The paper's data handling went like this. Nucleated cell counts per sample were estimated from amplification of reference gene primers within the assay. To quantify the absolute abundance of each unique TCRbeta CDR3 rearrangement, sequence reads were collapsed and filtered. For each sample, productive Simpson clonality was calculated as the square root of Simpson's diversity index across productive rearrangements. TCRdb re-hosts the immuneACCESS table, in-frame sequences only. Its copies lack some clones; in the studies checked, an unresolved V gene accounts for under half of them, and the cause for the rest is not known. V and J calls and clone size are copied from that table; D and trimming were computed from the DNA. Within this sample are tens of thousands of clones, with 75% to 85% of them counted one time only. Roughly 30% of the sample is in the top ten clones.

A note on this clone: What this receptor recognizes is not known. There are no base qualities to consult, and no much larger clone falls within one base.

Whole blood was collected in K2EDTA tubes by collaborating institutions according to the institutions' own protocols. For TCRbeta analysis, collaborator samples were shipped as frozen whole blood, as isolated PBMCs, or as DNA extracted from either sample type. Recombination connected TRBV29-1 to TRBJ2-3, and possibly TRBD1, on 7 matching bases. The TCR sequence derives from a woman older than 75 with acute or convalescent COVID-19. The source material was peripheral blood. The DNA sequence reads TGCAGCGTTGAAGGGAGGGGGCTAGATACGCAGTATTTT. Translated, it gives CSVEGRGLDTQYF.